This T cell receptor (beta chain) was identified during a study of T cell changes during pregnancy in multiple sclerosis. The V gene's germline CDR1 is SGHDN and CDR2 FVKESK. V trimming: 1 base; J trimming: 7 bases; junction bases outside the gene matches: 16. The CDR3 has 18 amino acids. TCRdb's copy holds only in-frame clones and misses some; the assay was immunoSEQ multiplex PCR. The sample has 56,000 or so clones, over 75% seen once; the top ten hold approximately 2.1%. The specimen was peripheral blood, collected in the first trimester of pregnancy. The chain carries TRBV14 and TRBJ2-5; 9 positions match TRBD1. The clonotype comes from a female donor in good health, enrolled as a control in a pregnancy study. This CDR3 reads CASSQAIFGTGSRGTQYF. The CDR3 DNA follows: TGTGCCAGCAGCCAAGCAATTTTTGGGACAGGGTCTCGAGGGACCCAGTACTTC.